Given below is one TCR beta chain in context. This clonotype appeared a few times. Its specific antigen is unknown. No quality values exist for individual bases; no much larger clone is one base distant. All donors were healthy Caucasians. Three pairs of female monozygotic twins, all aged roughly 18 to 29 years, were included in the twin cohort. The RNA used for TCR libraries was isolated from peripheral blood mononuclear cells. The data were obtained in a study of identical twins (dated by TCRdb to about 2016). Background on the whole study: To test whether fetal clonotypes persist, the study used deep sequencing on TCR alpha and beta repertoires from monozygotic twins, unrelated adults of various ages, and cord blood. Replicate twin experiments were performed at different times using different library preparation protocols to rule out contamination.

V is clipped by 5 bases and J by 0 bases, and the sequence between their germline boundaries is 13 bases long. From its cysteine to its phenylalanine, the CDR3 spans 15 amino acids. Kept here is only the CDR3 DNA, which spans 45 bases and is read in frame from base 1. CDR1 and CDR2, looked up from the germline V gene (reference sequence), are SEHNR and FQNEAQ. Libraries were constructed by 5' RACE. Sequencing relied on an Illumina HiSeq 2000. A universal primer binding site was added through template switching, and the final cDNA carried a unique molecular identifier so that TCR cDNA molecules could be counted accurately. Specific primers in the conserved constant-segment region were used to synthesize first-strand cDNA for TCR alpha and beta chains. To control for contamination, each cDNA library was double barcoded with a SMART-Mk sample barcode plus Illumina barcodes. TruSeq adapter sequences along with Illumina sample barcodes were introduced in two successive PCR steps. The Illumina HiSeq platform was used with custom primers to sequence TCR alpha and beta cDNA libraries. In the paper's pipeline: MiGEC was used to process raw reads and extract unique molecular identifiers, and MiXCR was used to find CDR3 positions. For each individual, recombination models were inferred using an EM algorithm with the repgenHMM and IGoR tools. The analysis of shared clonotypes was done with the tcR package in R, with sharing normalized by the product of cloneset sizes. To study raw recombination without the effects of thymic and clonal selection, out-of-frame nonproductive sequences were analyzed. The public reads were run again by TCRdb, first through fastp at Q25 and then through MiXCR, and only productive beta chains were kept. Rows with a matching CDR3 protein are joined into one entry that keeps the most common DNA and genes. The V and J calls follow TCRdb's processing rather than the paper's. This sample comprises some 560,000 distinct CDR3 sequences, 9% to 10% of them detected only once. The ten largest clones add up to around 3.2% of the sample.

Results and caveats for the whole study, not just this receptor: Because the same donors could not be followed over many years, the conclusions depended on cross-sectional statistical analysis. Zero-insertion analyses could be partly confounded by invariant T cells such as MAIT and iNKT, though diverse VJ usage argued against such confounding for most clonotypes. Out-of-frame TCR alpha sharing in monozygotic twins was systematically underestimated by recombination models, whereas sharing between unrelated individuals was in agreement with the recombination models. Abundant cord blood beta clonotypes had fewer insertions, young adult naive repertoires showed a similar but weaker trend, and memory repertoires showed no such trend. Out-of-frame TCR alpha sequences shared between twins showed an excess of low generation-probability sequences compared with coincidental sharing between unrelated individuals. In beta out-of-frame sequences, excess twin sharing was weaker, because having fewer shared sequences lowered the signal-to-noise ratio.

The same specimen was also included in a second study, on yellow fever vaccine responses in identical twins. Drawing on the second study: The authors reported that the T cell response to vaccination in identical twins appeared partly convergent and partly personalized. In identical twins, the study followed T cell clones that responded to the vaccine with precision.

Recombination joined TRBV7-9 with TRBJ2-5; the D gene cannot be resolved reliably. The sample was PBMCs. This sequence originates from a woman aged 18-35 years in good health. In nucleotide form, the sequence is TGTGCCAGCAGCGGGCGACTCGTGTACCAAGAGACCCAGTACTTC. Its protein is CASSGRLVYQETQYF. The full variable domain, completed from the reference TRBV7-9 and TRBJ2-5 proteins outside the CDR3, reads DTGVSQNPRHKITKRGQNVTFRCDPISEHNRLYWYRQTLGQGPEFLTYFQNEAQLEKSRLLSDRFSAERPKGSFSTLEIQRTEQGDSAMYLCASSGRLVYQETQYFGPGTRLLVL.